This section outlines one T cell receptor (beta chain) sequence together with its context. The antigen is unknown. Expressed TCRB transcripts were sequenced because the entire RNA isolate underwent reverse transcription. Here immunoSEQ multiplex PCR was the method, and the copy in TCRdb shows in-frame clones only, minus some. The sample carries around 280,000 clones, 15% recorded once. This sample is drawn from a study of beta chain features in type 1 diabetes. Findings of the study overall: All four CD4+ subsets of Type 1 diabetes patients contained TCRB CDR3s that were moderately but significantly shorter.

The ends lost 0 bases at V and 6 bases at J; junction bases unmatched: 9. Germline assignment: CDR1 SGHRS and CDR2 YFSETQ. The CDR3 has 16 residues. This TCR was recovered from a man aged 18 to 30 with type 1 diabetes. The sequencing input was naive CD4+ T cells from blood. The rearrangement links TRBV5-1 to TRBJ2-3; 8 bases are a match to TRBD2. CDR3 sequence reads: CASSLVAGGRADTQYF. The DNA for the CDR3 is TGCGCCAGCAGCTTGGTTGCGGGAGGACGCGCGGATACGCAGTATTTT.